This TCR beta chain was sequenced in a study of graft-versus-host responses after intestinal transplantation. On the study more broadly: Those transplanted obtained multivisceral, liver-intestinal, or isolated intestinal grafts. Findings of the study overall: Where graft-donor T cell macrochimerism was present, patients had high graft-versus-host to host-versus-graft clonal ratios in allografts. Early post-transplant HvG declines were associated with peak circulating GvH clone levels.

The germline CDR1 and CDR2 sequences are SEHNR and FQNEAQ (reference sequence). V lost 2 bases and J lost 12; bases outside the gene matches: 5. This CDR3 spans 13 amino acids. As to this clone: The target antigen is unknown.

The data were produced by immunoSEQ multiplex PCR, yet TCRdb's version contains in-frame clones alone and is incomplete. The sample records tens of thousands of clones, around 87% being singletons. V gene TRBV7-9 combines with J gene TRBJ2-1, with 9 bases that match TRBD2. This TCR was sampled from a human donor who was the organ donor for an intestinal transplant. The sample in question was unstimulated CD8+ T cells sorted from spleen or lymph node cells, obtained before transplant. The CDR3: CASSLPSGIWQFF. The CDR3 nucleotides are TGTGCCAGCAGCTTACCTAGCGGGATCTGGCAGTTCTTC.